Below, 27 T cell receptor beta chains from the same sample are listed, as sequenced in a study of cytomegalovirus exposure and HLA in healthy donors. This PCR relied on a set of 60 Vbeta primers and 13 Jbeta primers. The table came from immunoSEQ multiplex PCR; TCRdb's copy has only in-frame clones and leaves some out. The data show about 120,000 clones, with 77% seen just once and 4.2% held by the top ten. The sequenced sample consisted of PBMCs. The source of these receptors is a male donor in good health and CMV-seropositive.

The chain has TRBV28 and TRBJ2-1; TRBD2 aligns across 11 bases. V shed 3 bases, J shed 5 bases, and the junction held 9 bases outside the gene matches. Germline assignment: CDR1 MDHEN and CDR2 SYDVKM. The CDR3 totals 17 residues. For the CDR3, the DNA is TGTGCCAGCAGTTTCTCTTCCCTAGCGGGAGGCCACAATGAGCAGTTCTTC. Its protein product is CASSFSSLAGGHNEQFF.

The chain combines TRBV5-6 with TRBJ2-1, with 9 bases fitting TRBD1. Germline-derived CDR1 and CDR2 are SGHDT and YYEEEE. V trimming: 7 bases; J trimming: 7 bases; junction bases outside the gene matches: 6. The CDR3 contains 13 residues. The CDR3 protein is CASFGTGRNEQFF. CDR3 DNA: TGTGCCAGCTTCGGGACAGGGAGAAATGAGCAGTTCTTC.

In this sample, this clone turned up once. The J gene is TRBJ1-1, the V gene TRBV7-2; D unresolved. The germline V gene has CDR1 SGHTA and CDR2 FQGNSA. This CDR3 spans 13 amino acids. Trimming left V 4 bases short and J 2 bases short, with 8 bases between. The CDR3 sequence: CASSWRVNTEAFF. CDR3 nucleotides: TGTGCCAGCAGCTGGAGGGTAAACACTGAAGCTTTCTTT.

The chain couples TRBV5-1 to TRBJ2-1, with 9 nucleotides matching TRBD2. The junction had 12 bases not matched to a gene; V was cut back by 4 bases and J by 4 bases. This CDR3 spans 17 amino acids. Per the germline V gene, CDR1 is SGHRS and CDR2 is YFSETQ. CDR3 amino acids: CASSTGLAPLRYNEQFF. The CDR3 DNA sequence: TGCGCCAGCAGCACCGGACTAGCGCCCCTACGATACAATGAGCAGTTCTTC.

This clone turned up a few times. This chain uses TRBV2 with TRBJ2-7, with D maybe TRBD2 (6 bases). V was clipped by 8 bases and J by 2 bases, with 16 bases between them. CDR1 is SNHLY, CDR2 FYNNEI, per germline. The CDR3 has 14 amino acids. The CDR3, as DNA: TGTGCCAGCCGAGCGAGGACTACCCCCTACGAGCAGTACTTC. Residues: CASRARTTPYEQYF. Together with reference TRBV2 and TRBJ2-7, the CDR3 gives the full variable domain: EPEVTQTPSHQVTQMGQEVILRCVPISNHLYFYWYRQILGQKVEFLVSFYNNEISEKSEIFDDQFSVERPDGSNFTLKIRSTKLEDSAMYFCASRARTTPYEQYFGPGTRLTVT.

The chain recombines TRBV28 with TRBJ1-5; possible D gene TRBD1, 5 bases. CDR1 and CDR2 (germline): MDHEN, SYDVKM. This CDR3 is built from 15 residues. V gave up 6 bases and J gave up 1 base, with 13 bases separating them. The CDR3 reads CASRGRGRSNQPQHF. CDR3 DNA sequence: TGTGCCAGCAGGGGGAGGGGTAGGAGCAATCAGCCCCAGCATTTT. The full variable domain, with the rest looked up from reference TRBV28 and TRBJ1-5, is DVKVTQSSRYLVKRTGEKVFLECVQDMDHENMFWYRQDPGLGLRLIYFSYDVKMKEKGDIPEGYSVSREKKERFSLILESASTNQTSMYLCASRGRGRSNQPQHFGDGTRLSIL.

J is TRBJ2-7 and V is TRBV19; D not resolved. Trimming left V 2 bases short and J 6 bases short, with 14 bases between. The CDR3 length is 14 residues. Germline V CDR1 and CDR2: LNHDA, SQIVND (reference sequence). DNA of the CDR3: TGTGCCAGTAGTATATCAGCGAAAACGGGCGAGCAGTACTTC. It encodes CASSISAKTGEQYF.

V gene TRBV5-5 combines with J gene TRBJ1-1, with D possibly TRBD1 on 5 matching bases. The CDR3 consists of 15 residues. Germline CDR1 is SGHKS and CDR2 is YYEKEE (reference sequence). V was trimmed by 4 bases and J by 1 base, leaving 14 bases between them. Here the CDR3 DNA reads TGTGCCAGCAGCGGGACTCTCTTGGGGAACACTGAAGCTTTCTTT. Amino acids: CASSGTLLGNTEAFF.

This chain links TRBV5-4 with TRBJ2-1; 12 positions match TRBD1. This CDR3 has 16 amino acids. In germline, CDR1 is SGHNT, CDR2 YYREEE (reference sequence). Trimming cost V 4 bases and J 4 bases; bases outside gene matches: 6. CDR3 DNA sequence: TGTGCCAGCAGCCCGGGGGACAGGGGGCTTTACAATGAGCAGTTCTTC. Its translation is CASSPGDRGLYNEQFF.

The chain recombines TRBV10-3 with TRBJ2-7; 9 nucleotides line up with TRBD1. CDR3 length: 14 amino acids. Germline V CDR1 and CDR2: ENHRY, SYGVKD. Unmatched junction bases numbered 8, after V lost 6 bases and J lost 5 bases. CDR3 region: CAIRKQGATDEQYF. CDR3 sequence (DNA): TGTGCCATCAGGAAACAGGGGGCTACGGACGAGCAGTACTTC.

The V and J genes are TRBV5-5 and TRBJ2-7; D is ambiguous. Between the trimmed V and J ends, which lost 0 bases and 3 bases, there was a span of 10 bases. The CDR3 is made up of 14 amino acids. CDR1 and CDR2 from the germline V gene are SGHKS and YYEKEE (reference sequence). The CDR3 spells CASSLARISYEQYF. The CDR3 nucleotides are TGTGCCAGCAGCTTGGCCAGGATAAGCTACGAGCAGTACTTC.

This clone appeared once. The V and J genes are TRBV10-3 and TRBJ1-1; D is unclear. V dropped 7 bases and J dropped 2 bases, with 8 bases sitting between them. The germline V gene encodes CDR1 ENHRY and CDR2 SYGVKD. The CDR3 is made up of 12 amino acids. CDR3 sequence (DNA): TGTGCCATCACCTCAGGTAACACTGAAGCTTTCTTT. Protein product: CAITSGNTEAFF.

This chain uses TRBV7-9 with TRBJ2-1; TRBD2 matches 8 bases. V trimming: 7 bases; J trimming: 4 bases; junction bases outside the gene matches: 9. The CDR3 contains 15 residues. Germline CDR1 and CDR2: SEHNR and FQNEAQ (reference sequence). The CDR3 loop reads CASTDSGRAYNEQFF. The CDR3 nucleotides read TGTGCCAGCACCGACTCCGGGAGGGCGTACAATGAGCAGTTCTTC.

The V call is TRBV9, the J call TRBJ1-1; perhaps TRBD1 as D (6 bases). CDR3 size: 14 residues. Trimming shortened V by 1 base and J by 1 base, and 8 bases separated the two germline ends. Germline V lookup: CDR1 SGDLS, CDR2 YYNGEE. The CDR3 is CASSVSRGNTEAFF. CDR3 sequence (DNA): TGTGCCAGCAGCGTATCCAGGGGGAACACTGAAGCTTTCTTT.

The V and J genes are TRBV7-8 and TRBJ1-1; 7 bases map to TRBD1. CDR1 is SGHVS, CDR2 FQNEAQ, per germline. V was pared by 0 bases and J by 6 bases, with 10 bases of the junction left unmatched. The CDR3 contains 16 residues. CDR3 protein: CASSLAGVRDSPEAFF. The DNA of the CDR3 is TGTGCCAGCAGCTTAGCTGGGGTCCGGGACAGCCCTGAAGCTTTCTTT.

V is TRBV6-1 and J is TRBJ2-7, with D perhaps matching TRBD2 (6 bases). The germline CDR1 and CDR2 sequences are MNHNS and SASEGT. V gave up 1 base and J gave up 3 bases, with 10 bases separating them. The length of the CDR3 is 14 residues. CDR3 region: CASSEGGLSYEQYF. The DNA for the CDR3 is TGTGCCAGCAGTGAAGGGGGACTGAGCTACGAGCAGTACTTC.

This sequence joins TRBV28 and TRBJ1-2; 8 bases align to TRBD1. CDR1 is MDHEN, CDR2 SYDVKM, per germline. The CDR3 spans 13 residues. Trimming at V came to 7 bases and at J to 7 bases, leaving 8 bases not matched to a gene. The CDR3 sequence is CASTQGAFSGYTF. The CDR3 bases are TGTGCCAGCACCCAGGGGGCTTTCTCTGGCTACACCTTC.

This clone has more than one count but fewer than ten. V is TRBV19 and J is TRBJ2-7; no clear D. The CDR3 runs to 13 residues. Trimming took off 5 bases at V and 2 bases at J, with 10 bases between the two ends. Germline V CDR1 and CDR2: LNHDA, SQIVND (reference sequence). CDR3 region: CASSRLEAYEQYF. The CDR3 DNA reads as TGTGCCAGTAGTCGATTAGAGGCCTACGAGCAGTACTTC.

The V call is TRBV9, the J call TRBJ2-5; the match to TRBD1 covers 8 bases. V shed 0 bases, J shed 9 bases, and the junction held 7 bases outside the gene matches. Germline CDR1 SGDLS, CDR2 YYNGEE. The length of the CDR3 is 14 residues. CDR3 sequence (DNA): TGTGCCAGCAGCGTAGGGACAGGGCAGGGAGCCCAGTACTTC. It encodes CASSVGTGQGAQYF.

This clone appeared a few times. The V gene is TRBV5-1, the J gene TRBJ2-5, with D possibly being TRBD2 (6 bases). The CDR3 sequence is 14 residues long. Germline V gene sequence: CDR1 SGHRS, CDR2 YFSETQ. V shed 0 bases and J shed 9 bases, with 15 bases lying between them. CDR3 coding DNA: TGCGCCAGCAGCTTGGGGCCGGAGGGAAGGGCCCAGTACTTC. Translated: CASSLGPEGRAQYF. Together with reference TRBV5-1 and TRBJ2-5, the CDR3 gives the full variable domain: KAGVTQTPRYLIKTRGQQVTLSCSPISGHRSVSWYQQTPGQGLQFLFEYFSETQRNKGNFPGRFSGRQFSNSRSEMNVSTLELGDSALYLCASSLGPEGRAQYFGPGTRLLVL.

V gene TRBV5-4 combines with J gene TRBJ1-3; TRBD1 might be the D (5 bases). Germline V gene sequence: CDR1 SGHNT, CDR2 YYREEE (reference sequence). The CDR3 loop spans 16 amino acids. V lost 0 bases, J lost 3 bases, and 13 bases lay in between. This CDR3 is CASSLGGRAGGNTIYF. In DNA form, the CDR3 reads TGTGCCAGCAGCTTGGGTGGCAGGGCCGGTGGAAACACCATATATTTT.

V and J are TRBV29-1 and TRBJ1-3, with 8 bases that match TRBD1. The CDR3 is 12 amino acids. The ends lost 5 bases at V and 8 bases at J; junction bases unmatched: 5. Germline CDR1 SQVTM, CDR2 ANQGSEA. The CDR3 sequence is CSVSQGADTIYF. The CDR3 nucleotides read TGCAGCGTTTCCCAGGGGGCGGACACCATATATTTT.

This clone was observed a few times. The V gene is TRBV2, the J gene TRBJ1-2; D is ambiguous. The V gene lost 3 bases and the J gene lost 4 bases, with 9 bases spanning the gap. In germline, CDR1 is SNHLY, CDR2 FYNNEI. The CDR3 has 13 amino acids. The DNA of the CDR3 is TGTGCCAGCAGTGACGCGGCGGCCTATGGCTACACCTTC. Amino acid sequence: CASSDAAAYGYTF.

V and J are TRBV5-1 and TRBJ1-1, with 8 bases aligning to TRBD1. CDR1 and CDR2 (germline): SGHRS, YFSETQ. The V segment lost 4 bases and the J segment 5 bases; nucleotides outside the gene matches: 10. The CDR3 runs to 15 residues. The chain's CDR3 is CASSDGRTGRTEAFF. The DNA for the CDR3 is TGCGCCAGCAGCGACGGAAGGACAGGGAGGACTGAAGCTTTCTTT.

This rearrangement joins TRBV19 to TRBJ2-2; TRBD2 aligns across 12 bases. CDR1 is LNHDA and CDR2 is SQIVND in the germline V gene (reference sequence). The V gene end was trimmed by 6 bases and the J gene end by 4 bases; junction bases not matched to a gene: 6. The CDR3 consists of 16 residues. The CDR3 bases are TGTGCCAGTAGGGCTAGCGGGGGGGCTGTCACCGGGGAGCTGTTTTTT. Translation: CASRASGGAVTGELFF.

There are a few counts of this clone. The gene calls are TRBV9 and TRBJ2-1; D is ambiguous. Trimming stripped 0 bases from V and 2 bases from J, with 9 bases between. Germline V gene sequence: CDR1 SGDLS, CDR2 YYNGEE. This CDR3 spans 15 amino acids. The CDR3: CASSVAQDPYNEQFF. The CDR3, as DNA: TGTGCCAGCAGCGTAGCGCAGGATCCCTACAATGAGCAGTTCTTC.

The J gene is TRBJ1-1, the V gene TRBV5-1; D is undetermined. In germline, CDR1 is SGHRS, CDR2 YFSETQ. V was shortened by 0 bases and J by 1 base, with 7 bases between the two germline ends. The CDR3 length is 14 residues. The CDR3 DNA reads as TGCGCCAGCAGCTTGGGGGTAGCGAACACTGAAGCTTTCTTT. Its protein is CASSLGVANTEAFF.